What follows are 11 T cell receptor beta chains derived from one specimen sequenced in a study of breast tumors, draining lymph nodes, adjacent tissues. TCRdb itself ran the multiplex PCR reads through MiXCR, one entry per CDR3 protein. Here the sample spans about 80,000 distinct CDR3 sequences, roughly a fifth being singletons. Samples came from axillary lymph nodes draining the breast cancer. Sequences were obtained from axillary lymph node tissue. These receptors originate from a female donor with breast cancer. Some clones in this sample may be carry-over from other donors' samples.

This clonotype has only a few counts. A much larger clone sits a single nucleotide away, making a read error possible. The chain is built from TRBV12-5 and TRBJ2-1; D uncertain. Trimming removed 4 bases at V and 10 bases at J, with 17 bases between. There are 14 residues in the CDR3. Germline CDR1 is LGHNT and CDR2 is FRNRAP. The CDR3 here is CASGSAPLGYEQFF. The CDR3 DNA sequence: TGTGCTAGTGGTTCGGCCCCCCTGGGATACGAGCAGTTCTTC.

This clonotype has ten or more counts. The genes are TRBV20-1 and TRBJ2-5; no definite D call. V lost 6 bases and J 5 bases, leaving 13 bases between the germline ends. From germline, CDR1 is DFQATT and CDR2 SNEGSKA (reference sequence). This CDR3 comprises 12 residues. This CDR3 is CSAKDQIETQYF. The CDR3 DNA is TGCAGTGCCAAGGACCAGATTGAGACCCAGTACTTC.

This chain uses TRBV28 with TRBJ1-6; D may be TRBD1 (6 bases). V shed 4 bases and J shed 0 bases, with 10 bases lying between them. Germline loops: CDR1 MDHEN, CDR2 SYDVKM. The length of the CDR3 is 16 residues. Written as DNA, the CDR3 is TGTGCCAGCAGTTCACAGGGAAGCTCCTATAATTCACCCCTCCACTTT. It codes for CASSSQGSSYNSPLHF.

This clonotype was counted at least ten times. The chain has TRBV7-9 and TRBJ2-1; D may match TRBD1 or TRBD2 (5 bases each). The CDR3 contains 15 residues. Germline V gene sequence: CDR1 SEHNR, CDR2 FQNEAQ (reference sequence). Between the trimmed V and J ends, which lost 7 bases and 3 bases, there was a span of 16 bases. CDR3 nucleotide sequence: TGTGCCAGCACCCCCCGGGGCGGTGACTACAATGAGCAGTTCTTC. As protein: CASTPRGGDYNEQFF.

This clonotype was observed at least ten times. The chain uses TRBV5-6 and TRBJ2-1, with a weak D call TRBD1 (5 bases). Trimming cost V 0 bases and J 0 bases, with 16 bases left between them. Per germline, CDR1 SGHDT and CDR2 YYEEEE. This CDR3 spans 18 amino acids. As DNA, the CDR3 is TGTGCCAGCAGCTTGGAAGGGGCTAGTAGGGGCTCCTACAATGAGCAGTTCTTC. It translates to CASSLEGASRGSYNEQFF. The full variable domain, rest sourced from reference TRBV5-6 and TRBJ2-1, is DAGVTQSPTHLIKTRGQQVTLRCSPKSGHDTVSWYQQALGQGPQFIFQYYEEEERQRGNFPDRFSGHQFPNYSSELNVNALLLGDSALYLCASSLEGASRGSYNEQFFGPGTRLTVL.

This clonotype has a handful of counts. The rearrangement links TRBV30 to TRBJ2-3; D is unresolved. V was trimmed by 6 bases and J by 0 bases, leaving 13 bases between them. The CDR3 loop spans 14 amino acids. In germline, CDR1 is GTSNPN, CDR2 SVGIG (reference sequence). The CDR3 region has the DNA TGTGCCTGCGAAAACAAAGCGAGCACAGATACGCAGTATTTT. The encoded protein is CACENKASTDTQYF.

The DNA for the CDR3 is TGTGCCAGCTCACTCAACACCGGGACTAGCGGGATAGGTGAGCAGTTCTTC. Its protein product is CASSLNTGTSGIGEQFF. V and J are TRBV18 and TRBJ2-1, with 13 positions matching TRBD2. V shed 4 bases, J shed 9 bases, and the junction held 12 bases outside the gene matches. There are 17 residues in the CDR3. Per the germline V gene, CDR1 is KGHSH and CDR2 is LQKENI. Filled out from reference TRBV18 and TRBJ2-1, the complete variable domain reads NAGVMQNPRHLVRRRGQEARLRCSPMKGHSHVYWYRQLPEEGLKFMVYLQKENIIDESGMPKERFSAEFPKEGPSILRIQQVVRGDSAAYFCASSLNTGTSGIGEQFFGPGTRLTVL.

The chain links TRBV5-1 to TRBJ2-7, with unresolved D. The CDR3 sequence is 14 residues long. Germline V gene data show CDR1 as SGHRS and CDR2 as YFSETQ. Between the trimmed V and J ends, which lost 4 bases and 3 bases, there was a span of 14 bases. The CDR3 loop is CASSPRAERYEQYF. The CDR3 nucleotides are TGCGCCAGCAGCCCTAGGGCAGAGCGCTACGAGCAGTACTTC. Combining the CDR3 with reference TRBV5-1 and TRBJ2-7 gives the whole variable domain KAGVTQTPRYLIKTRGQQVTLSCSPISGHRSVSWYQQTPGQGLQFLFEYFSETQRNKGNFPGRFSGRQFSNSRSEMNVSTLELGDSALYLCASSPRAERYEQYFGPGTRLTVT.

Many counts were recorded for this clonotype. The CDR3 DNA reads as TGTGCCAGCAGTCGACGGAGCGGGGATATTTATGGCTACACCTTC. Translation: CASSRRSGDIYGYTF. This chain uses TRBV12-3 or TRBV12-4 with TRBJ1-2; D is unresolved. CDR3 length equals 15 residues. V was clipped by 5 bases and J by 5 bases, with 18 bases between them.

A word on this clonotype: A much larger clone lies a single base off, so this may be a read error. CDR3 nucleotides: TGCAGTGCTAGTGGCGGGACGGGGGGAACCTTC. Its protein product is CSASGGTGGTF. V usage is TRBV20-1 and J usage is TRBJ1-2; weak D call: TRBD1 (5 bases). Germline V gene lookup returns CDR1 DFQATT and CDR2 SNEGSKA (reference sequence). With 3 bases removed from V and 14 bases from J, the gap between germline ends came to 16 bases. This CDR3 is 11 amino acids long.

The chain has TRBV29-1 and TRBJ1-1, with TRBD1 as a possible D gene (6 bases). V lost 4 bases and J 3 bases, leaving 12 bases between the germline ends. This CDR3 contains 13 residues. Germline V gene data show CDR1 as SQVTM and CDR2 as ANQGSEA. The CDR3 DNA reads as TGCAGCGTTGCACAGGACAGATACACTGAAGCTTTCTTT. It specifies CSVAQDRYTEAFF.